Listed below are T cell receptor beta chains from one sample, sequenced in a study of shared clonotypes between healthy human individuals. Produced via immunoSEQ multiplex PCR; TCRdb's table is partial and in-frame only. This table holds 2 million to 2.5 million clones, more than 80% found once. Sequencing was performed on naive CD4+ T cells from PBMCs. The receptors here all came from a man aged 18 to 30 in good health. Some clones in this sample may be carry-over from other donors' samples. The CDR3 runs from the conserved cysteine through the conserved F or W. The order of the fields is V gene, J gene, clone size, D gene, CDR3 DNA, CDR3 protein. D genes are given only for firm matches. Not every row has a clone size; where given, it reads once, few, many or a size class.

v_call: TRBV5-1; j_call: TRBJ1-5; clone_size: NA; d_call: NA; cdr3_nt: TGCGCCAGCAGCTTGGCTCCGGTTCAGCCCCAGCATTTT; cdr3_aa: CASSLAPVQPQHF
v_call: TRBV7-9; j_call: TRBJ1-2; clone_size: once; d_call: TRBD1; cdr3_nt: TGTGCCAGCAGCCCCTCGGTCTTTGTGGGACAGGGATTCCGCGGCTACACCTTC; cdr3_aa: CASSPSVFVGQGFRGYTF
v_call: TRBV19; j_call: TRBJ2-1; clone_size: NA; d_call: NA; cdr3_nt: TGTGCCAGTAGGGGAGACACCCTCAAGGGCTCCTACAATGAGCAGTTCTTC; cdr3_aa: CASRGDTLKGSYNEQFF
v_call: TRBV7-7; j_call: TRBJ1-5; clone_size: few; d_call: NA; cdr3_nt: TGTGCCAGCAGCTTAGCCGGGGATCAGCCCCAGCATTTT; cdr3_aa: CASSLAGDQPQHF
v_call: TRBV28; j_call: TRBJ1-1; clone_size: few; d_call: NA; cdr3_nt: TGTGCCAGCACGATGAACACTGAAGCTTTCTTT; cdr3_aa: CASTMNTEAFF
v_call: TRBV28; j_call: TRBJ2-7; clone_size: NA; d_call: NA; cdr3_nt: TGTGCCACCGTAAAAGGGCTGAGCGAGCAGTACTTC; cdr3_aa: CATVKGLSEQYF
v_call: TRBV7-9; j_call: TRBJ1-1; clone_size: NA; d_call: NA; cdr3_nt: TGTGCCAGCAGTTCGGCCGGACGGTTGATGAACACTGAAGCTTTCTTT; cdr3_aa: CASSSAGRLMNTEAFF
v_call: TRBV5-1; j_call: TRBJ2-5; clone_size: NA; d_call: NA; cdr3_nt: TGCGCCAGCAGCTTGACTACCCCCCGTGAGACCCAGTACTTC; cdr3_aa: CASSLTTPRETQYF
v_call: TRBV9; j_call: TRBJ2-2; clone_size: NA; d_call: NA; cdr3_nt: TGTGCCAGCAGCGGTACCTTGAGGGAGCTGTTTTTT; cdr3_aa: CASSGTLRELFF
v_call: TRBV6-1; j_call: TRBJ1-5; clone_size: NA; d_call: NA; cdr3_nt: TGTGCCAGCAGTGAAAGGGCAGACCTCAATCAGCCCCAGCATTTT; cdr3_aa: CASSERADLNQPQHF
v_call: TRBV27; j_call: TRBJ2-2; clone_size: NA; d_call: TRBD1; cdr3_nt: TGTGCCTGTAGGCAGGGGGCCTTCACCGGGGAGCTGTTTTTT; cdr3_aa: CACRQGAFTGELFF
v_call: TRBV30; j_call: TRBJ1-2; clone_size: NA; d_call: TRBD1; cdr3_nt: TGTGCCCAGATCCCGGGACAGATCATTCCTAACTATGGCTACACCTTC; cdr3_aa: CAQIPGQIIPNYGYTF
v_call: TRBV27; j_call: TRBJ1-1; clone_size: NA; d_call: NA; cdr3_nt: TGTGCCAGCAGTAGAGGTGGCCCGAACACTGAAGCTTTCTTT; cdr3_aa: CASSRGGPNTEAFF
v_call: TRBV10-3; j_call: TRBJ2-2; clone_size: NA; d_call: TRBD2; cdr3_nt: TGTGCCATCAGTGACAGCGGGAGTTTAGACACCGGGGAGCTGTTTTTT; cdr3_aa: CAISDSGSLDTGELFF
v_call: TRBV7-9; j_call: TRBJ2-3; clone_size: once; d_call: NA; cdr3_nt: TGTGCCAGCAGCCTGGGGGTGGCGGGCCCAGATACGCAGTATTTT; cdr3_aa: CASSLGVAGPDTQYF
v_call: TRBV10-3; j_call: TRBJ2-7; clone_size: NA; d_call: NA; cdr3_nt: TGTGCCATCACCTCGGACGGCTACGAGCAGTACTTC; cdr3_aa: CAITSDGYEQYF
v_call: TRBV6-6; j_call: TRBJ2-2; clone_size: NA; d_call: TRBD2; cdr3_nt: TGTGCCAGCACGGGGAGGGAACGTGATACCGGGGAGCTGTTTTTT; cdr3_aa: CASTGRERDTGELFF
v_call: TRBV28; j_call: TRBJ2-7; clone_size: NA; d_call: NA; cdr3_nt: TGTGCCAGCAGTCTACCTCAAGGAGCCAAGTACGAGCAGTACTTC; cdr3_aa: CASSLPQGAKYEQYF
v_call: TRBV9; j_call: TRBJ2-1; clone_size: NA; d_call: TRBD2; cdr3_nt: TGTGCCAGCAGCGTAGGAGGCGGGAGGGCCGGGGGCTCCTACAATGAGCAGTTCTTC; cdr3_aa: CASSVGGGRAGGSYNEQFF
v_call: TRBV30; j_call: TRBJ2-7; clone_size: NA; d_call: NA; cdr3_nt: TGTGCCTGGAACCGTTTTCAGGGGTCCGTTTACGAGCAGTACTTC; cdr3_aa: CAWNRFQGSVYEQYF
v_call: TRBV28; j_call: TRBJ1-3; clone_size: NA; d_call: NA; cdr3_nt: TGTGCCAGCAGTCGAGGGGGGGGGCAAAAGCGGTCTGGAAACACCATATATTTT; cdr3_aa: CASSRGGGQKRSGNTIYF
v_call: TRBV11-3; j_call: TRBJ2-3; clone_size: NA; d_call: TRBD2; cdr3_nt: TGTGCCAGCAGCTTAGGGTTAGCGGGAAGCACAGATACGCAGTATTTT; cdr3_aa: CASSLGLAGSTDTQYF
v_call: TRBV18; j_call: TRBJ2-7; clone_size: NA; d_call: NA; cdr3_nt: TGTGCCAGCTCACCCGCGGGTCCCGAGCAGTACTTC; cdr3_aa: CASSPAGPEQYF
v_call: TRBV6-1; j_call: TRBJ1-1; clone_size: NA; d_call: NA; cdr3_nt: TGTGCCAGCAGTGAAATGATGTCGAACACTGAAGCTTTCTTT; cdr3_aa: CASSEMMSNTEAFF
v_call: TRBV6-5; j_call: TRBJ1-5; clone_size: once; d_call: TRBD1; cdr3_nt: TGTGCCAGCAGTTCGAACAGGGGTCAGCCCCAGCATTTT; cdr3_aa: CASSSNRGQPQHF
v_call: TRBV6-5; j_call: TRBJ2-5; clone_size: NA; d_call: NA; cdr3_nt: TGTGCCAGCAGTTACTCACTCCTTTACCAAGAGACCCAGTACTTC; cdr3_aa: CASSYSLLYQETQYF
v_call: TRBV7-9; j_call: TRBJ2-3; clone_size: NA; d_call: NA; cdr3_nt: TGTGCCAGCAGCTTACCAAATACGCAGTATTTT; cdr3_aa: CASSLPNTQYF
v_call: TRBV11-3; j_call: TRBJ1-2; clone_size: NA; d_call: NA; cdr3_nt: TGTGCCAGCAGCTCCGGGAGGGGCAAAGGTGGCTACACCTTC; cdr3_aa: CASSSGRGKGGYTF
v_call: TRBV4-1; j_call: TRBJ2-1; clone_size: once; d_call: TRBD1; cdr3_nt: TGCGCCAGCAGCCAAGGTCCCGGACAGGGTTACAATGAGCAGTTCTTC; cdr3_aa: CASSQGPGQGYNEQFF
v_call: TRBV7-9; j_call: TRBJ2-7; clone_size: NA; d_call: NA; cdr3_nt: TGTGCCAGCAGCCCCCGGGGGCTTCGGGGAGGCTACGAGCAGTACTTC; cdr3_aa: CASSPRGLRGGYEQYF
v_call: TRBV10-3; j_call: TRBJ2-3; clone_size: NA; d_call: NA; cdr3_nt: TGTGCCATCAGTGAGGTTCTAGCGTCGAGGCCCGATACGCAGTATTTT; cdr3_aa: CAISEVLASRPDTQYF
v_call: TRBV10-1; j_call: TRBJ2-1; clone_size: once; d_call: NA; cdr3_nt: TGCGCCAGCAGTGAGCGAACGCGAGGAGAGCAGTTCTTC; cdr3_aa: CASSERTRGEQFF
v_call: TRBV27; j_call: TRBJ2-7; clone_size: NA; d_call: NA; cdr3_nt: TGTGCCAGCCGTATAACAACGACGACCTACGAGCAGTACTTC; cdr3_aa: CASRITTTTYEQYF
v_call: TRBV5-1; j_call: TRBJ2-1; clone_size: NA; d_call: TRBD2; cdr3_nt: TGCGCCAGCAGCTGGGGGTTTGGTAGCGGGAGGTTTAATGAGCAGTTCTTC; cdr3_aa: CASSWGFGSGRFNEQFF
v_call: TRBV19; j_call: TRBJ2-5; clone_size: NA; d_call: TRBD1; cdr3_nt: TGTGCCAGTAGTAAAGACAGGGGGAAAGAGACCCAGTACTTC; cdr3_aa: CASSKDRGKETQYF
v_call: TRBV29-1; j_call: TRBJ2-7; clone_size: NA; d_call: NA; cdr3_nt: TGCAGCGTTGAATTCCCGGGACCGGGCTCCTACGAGCAGTACTTC; cdr3_aa: CSVEFPGPGSYEQYF
v_call: TRBV27; j_call: TRBJ2-5; clone_size: NA; d_call: NA; cdr3_nt: TGTGCCAGCAGTATCCTGGGGGGAAAAGAGACCCAGTACTTC; cdr3_aa: CASSILGGKETQYF
v_call: TRBV4-2; j_call: TRBJ2-1; clone_size: NA; d_call: NA; cdr3_nt: TGTGCCAGCAGCCAACTCACCAGAAATGAGCAGTTCTTC; cdr3_aa: CASSQLTRNEQFF
v_call: TRBV27; j_call: TRBJ2-5; clone_size: NA; d_call: NA; cdr3_nt: TGTGCCAGCAGTTTAAGGTCCTCGGCTGGGGGCAGGGAGACCCAGTACTTC; cdr3_aa: CASSLRSSAGGRETQYF
v_call: TRBV13; j_call: TRBJ1-3; clone_size: NA; d_call: TRBD1; cdr3_nt: TGTGCCAGCAGCTTGACAGGGGGCTCCATATATTTT; cdr3_aa: CASSLTGGSIYF
v_call: TRBV5-8; j_call: TRBJ1-2; clone_size: NA; d_call: NA; cdr3_nt: TGTGCCAGCAGCTCACCCTGGGCAGGGAATAACTATGGCTACACCTTC; cdr3_aa: CASSSPWAGNNYGYTF
v_call: TRBV28; j_call: TRBJ1-2; clone_size: NA; d_call: TRBD1; cdr3_nt: TGTGCCAGCAGTTTAGGCAGGGGGACCGCTAACTATGGCTACACCTTC; cdr3_aa: CASSLGRGTANYGYTF
v_call: TRBV28; j_call: TRBJ1-1; clone_size: NA; d_call: TRBD1; cdr3_nt: TGTGCCAGCAGACCGACAGGGCGGGGTGAAGCTTTCTTT; cdr3_aa: CASRPTGRGEAFF
v_call: TRBV28; j_call: TRBJ1-5; clone_size: NA; d_call: NA; cdr3_nt: TGTGCCAGCACGGGGGTTACATCGAGTGGTCCCCAGCATTTT; cdr3_aa: CASTGVTSSGPQHF
v_call: TRBV18; j_call: TRBJ1-3; clone_size: NA; d_call: NA; cdr3_nt: TGTGCCAGCTCACCGGGTCCCAGCTCTGGAAACACCATATATTTT; cdr3_aa: CASSPGPSSGNTIYF
v_call: TRBV28; j_call: TRBJ2-7; clone_size: NA; d_call: TRBD2; cdr3_nt: TGTGCCAGCACTAAACGGGGACTAGCGGGCCGCAAGGCCTACGAGCAGTACTTC; cdr3_aa: CASTKRGLAGRKAYEQYF
v_call: TRBV27; j_call: TRBJ2-1; clone_size: NA; d_call: NA; cdr3_nt: TGTGCCAGCAGTTTGTCGCGGGTCTCCTACAATGAGCAGTTCTTC; cdr3_aa: CASSLSRVSYNEQFF
v_call: TRBV6-6; j_call: TRBJ1-5; clone_size: NA; d_call: NA; cdr3_nt: TGTGCCAGCAGTTACTCGAAAGGGGGTGGCAATCAGCCCCAGCATTTT; cdr3_aa: CASSYSKGGGNQPQHF
v_call: TRBV7-9; j_call: TRBJ2-1; clone_size: NA; d_call: NA; cdr3_nt: TGTGCCAGCAGCTTAGGGGAGGCCAGTTTAACTGAGCAGTTCTTC; cdr3_aa: CASSLGEASLTEQFF